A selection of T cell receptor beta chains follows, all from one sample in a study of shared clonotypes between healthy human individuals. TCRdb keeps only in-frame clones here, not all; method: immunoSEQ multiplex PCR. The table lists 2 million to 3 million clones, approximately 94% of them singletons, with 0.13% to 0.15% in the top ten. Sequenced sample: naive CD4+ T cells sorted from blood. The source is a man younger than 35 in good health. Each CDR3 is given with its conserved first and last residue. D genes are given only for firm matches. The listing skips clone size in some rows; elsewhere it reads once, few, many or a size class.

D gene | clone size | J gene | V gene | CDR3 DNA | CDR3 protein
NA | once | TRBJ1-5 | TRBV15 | TGTGCCACCAGCAGAGGGGGTTTGGGGAACCAGCATTTT | CATSRGGLGNQHF
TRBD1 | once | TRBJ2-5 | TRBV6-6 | TGTGCCAGCAGTTACGGGACAGGAATCCAAGAGACCCAGTACTTC | CASSYGTGIQETQYF
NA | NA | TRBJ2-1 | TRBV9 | TGTGCCAGCAGCGTACAGGGGAACAATGAGCAGTTCTTC | CASSVQGNNEQFF
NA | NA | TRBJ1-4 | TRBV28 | TGTGCCAGCAGTGACAGTGCAACTAATGAAAAACTGTTTTTT | CASSDSATNEKLFF
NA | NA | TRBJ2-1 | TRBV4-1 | TGCGCCAGCAGCCAAGAAGCATGGGAGAGTAGTGAGCAGTTCTTC | CASSQEAWESSEQFF
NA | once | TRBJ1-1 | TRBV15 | TGTGCCACCAGCAGAGATAGGGAACATACCCTGAACACTGAAGCTTTCTTT | CATSRDREHTLNTEAFF
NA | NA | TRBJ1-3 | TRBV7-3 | TGTGCCAGCAGCTTAGGGGGACCACTCTCTGGAAACACCATATATTTT | CASSLGGPLSGNTIYF
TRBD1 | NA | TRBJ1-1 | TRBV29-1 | TGCAGCGTTGAAGAGTGGCTCAGGGGGGAAGCTTTCTTT | CSVEEWLRGEAFF
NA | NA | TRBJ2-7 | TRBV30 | TGTGCCGGAGGGGTTTACGAGCAGTACTTC | CAGGVYEQYF
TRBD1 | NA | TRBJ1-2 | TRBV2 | TGTGCCAGCAGGGCCGGACAGGGCCTTAACTATGGCTACACCTTC | CASRAGQGLNYGYTF
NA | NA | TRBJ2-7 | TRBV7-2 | TGTGCCAGCAGCTTAGCTTCTTTGTGGGCAGGGGGGCCTTACGAGCAGTACTTC | CASSLASLWAGGPYEQYF
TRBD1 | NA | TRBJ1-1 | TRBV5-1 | TGCGCCAGCAGCCCCAGAGGGGGCGAGGCATTGAACACTGAAGCTTTCTTT | CASSPRGGEALNTEAFF
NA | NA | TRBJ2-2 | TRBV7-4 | TGTGCCAGCAGCTTAGGGGGTACCGGGGAGCTGTTTTTT | CASSLGGTGELFF
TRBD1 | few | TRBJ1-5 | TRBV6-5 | TGTGCCAGCAGCCGAGGGGACAGGAGTCAGCCCCAGCATTTT | CASSRGDRSQPQHF
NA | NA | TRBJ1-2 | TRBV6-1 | TGTGCCAATGGGGGGACACCCAACTATGGCTACACCTTC | CANGGTPNYGYTF
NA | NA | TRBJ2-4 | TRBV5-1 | TGCGCCAGCAGCTTGGCCGGTCCTATGGGGGAAACTGGCATTCAGTACTTC | CASSLAGPMGETGIQYF
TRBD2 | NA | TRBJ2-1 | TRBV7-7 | TGTGCTAGCAGCCGAACGGGACTAGCGGACTACAATGAGCAGTTCTTC | CASSRTGLADYNEQFF
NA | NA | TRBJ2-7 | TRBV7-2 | TGTGCCAGCAGCGTTCCACTAGGTTTCCACGAGCAGTACTTC | CASSVPLGFHEQYF
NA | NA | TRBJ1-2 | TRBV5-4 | TGTGCCAGCAGCTTGGGAGGCAGGGGTACGGCTAACTATGGCTACACCTTC | CASSLGGRGTANYGYTF
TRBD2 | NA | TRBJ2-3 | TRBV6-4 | TGTGCCAGCAGCCGACTAGCGGGGAGAGATACGCAGTATTTT | CASSRLAGRDTQYF
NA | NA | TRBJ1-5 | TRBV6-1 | TGTGCCAGCAGGGATAATCAGCCCCAGCATTTT | CASRDNQPQHF
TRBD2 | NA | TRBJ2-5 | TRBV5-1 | TGCGCCAGCAGCTTGGTCGGGCTAGCGGGAGGTGAGACCCAGTACTTC | CASSLVGLAGGETQYF
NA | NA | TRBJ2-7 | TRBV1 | TGCACCAGCAGCCAAGATCAACTAGCGAACTCCTACGAGCAGTACTTC | CTSSQDQLANSYEQYF
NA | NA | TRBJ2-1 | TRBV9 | TGTGCCAGCAGCGTAGACGGGGCGTCCTCTTCTGATGAGCAGTTCTTC | CASSVDGASSSDEQFF
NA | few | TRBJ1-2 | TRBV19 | TGTGCCAGTAGTCCCGTGACAAAGACTCGTTATGGCTACACCTTC | CASSPVTKTRYGYTF
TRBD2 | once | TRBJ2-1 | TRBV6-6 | TGTGCCAGCAGTCCCCGTGGAGCGGGGAACTACAATGAGCAGTTCTTC | CASSPRGAGNYNEQFF
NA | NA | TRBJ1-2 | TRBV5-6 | TGTGCCAGCAGCTTCACGACAGCGGGTTACTATGGCTACACCTTC | CASSFTTAGYYGYTF
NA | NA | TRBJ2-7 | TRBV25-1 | TGTGCCAGCAGTGAATCTCGGGTTTCCTACGAGCAGTACTTC | CASSESRVSYEQYF
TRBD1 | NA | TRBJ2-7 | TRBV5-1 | TGCGCCAGCAGCGGGGTCCCTGGACAGGGTGTATACGAGCAGTACTTC | CASSGVPGQGVYEQYF
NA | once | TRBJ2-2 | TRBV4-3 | TGCGCCAGCAGCCGGGCAGGGGCGAACACCGGGGAGCTGTTTTTT | CASSRAGANTGELFF
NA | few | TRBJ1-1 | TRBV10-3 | TGTGCCATCAGCAGGACAGCGATGAACACTGAAGCTTTCTTT | CAISRTAMNTEAFF
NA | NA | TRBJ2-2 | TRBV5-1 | TGCGCCAGCAGCTTGCTTAGGCCTCGCACCGGGGAGCTGTTTTTT | CASSLLRPRTGELFF
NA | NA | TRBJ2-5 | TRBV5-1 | TGCGCCAGCAGCAACAACCCGACAGGGGAGGGAGAGACCCAGTACTTC | CASSNNPTGEGETQYF
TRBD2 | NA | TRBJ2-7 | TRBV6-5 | TGTGCCAGCAGTTACAAGCGGGAGGGCCACTACGAGCAGTACTTC | CASSYKREGHYEQYF
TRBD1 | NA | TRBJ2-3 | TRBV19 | TGTGCCAGCCAGGGACAGGGAAAGGGAGATACGCAGTATTTT | CASQGQGKGDTQYF
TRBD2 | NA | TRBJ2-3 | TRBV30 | TGTGCCTGGGCCCAGCGGGGGGTAACAGATACGCAGTATTTT | CAWAQRGVTDTQYF
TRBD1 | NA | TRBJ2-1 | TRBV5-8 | TGTGCCAGCAGCACCGGACAGGGGGCCTCCTACAATGAGCAGTTCTTC | CASSTGQGASYNEQFF
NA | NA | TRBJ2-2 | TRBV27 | TGTGCCAGCAGTTTGGCCGGGTTCGGGAACACCGGGGAGCTGTTTTTT | CASSLAGFGNTGELFF
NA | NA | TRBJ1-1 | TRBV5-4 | TGTGCCAGCAGCTTGGGGGGTAGCTCCCTGGGAGAAGCTTTCTTT | CASSLGGSSLGEAFF
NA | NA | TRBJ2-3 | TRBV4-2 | TGTGCCAGCAGCCAAGGTGGATCGAAAGGTACAGATACGCAGTATTTT | CASSQGGSKGTDTQYF
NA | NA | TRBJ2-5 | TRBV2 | TGTGCCAGCCGCTTAGGACAACTCCAAGAGACCCAGTACTTC | CASRLGQLQETQYF
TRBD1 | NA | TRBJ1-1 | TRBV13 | TGTGCCAGCAGCGAGGACAGGAGCACTGAAGCTTTCTTT | CASSEDRSTEAFF
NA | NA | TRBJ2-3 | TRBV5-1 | TGCGCCAGCAGAGGAACTAGCACAGATACGCAGTATTTT | CASRGTSTDTQYF
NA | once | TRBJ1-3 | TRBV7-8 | TGTGCCAGCAGCTTAGAATCCCTGGCGACAGCAAACTCTGGAAACACCATATATTTT | CASSLESLATANSGNTIYF
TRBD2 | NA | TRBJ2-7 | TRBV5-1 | TGCGCCAGCAGCCCCACCGGGGTAGCGGGCTATTCCTACGAGCAGTACTTC | CASSPTGVAGYSYEQYF